The 30 T cell receptor beta chains below all came from one sample that was sequenced in a study of beta chain features in type 1 diabetes. Notes on the study in general: A moderate, significant TCRB CDR3 shortening appeared in type 1 diabetes across four CD4+ subsets.

Sequenced material consisted of expressed TCRB transcripts (all of the isolated RNA was reverse transcribed). The data were produced by immunoSEQ multiplex PCR, yet TCRdb's version contains in-frame clones alone and is incomplete. The sample lists about 160,000 clones, 8% to 9.5% seen once, with 0.45% to 0.55% in the top ten. No cognate antigen is known for these TCRs. Sequenced input: central memory CD4+ T cells from blood. These receptor sequences come from a young woman with type 1 diabetes.

The V and J genes are TRBV7-8 and TRBJ2-5; TRBD2 matches at 7 bases. Per the germline V gene, CDR1 is SGHVS and CDR2 is FQNEAQ. The V gene end was trimmed by 5 bases and the J gene end by 5 bases; junction bases not matched to a gene: 14. The CDR3 runs 16 residues. CDR3 amino acids: CASSPRVAGREETQYF. The DNA of the CDR3 is TGTGCCAGCAGCCCCCGGGTAGCGGGCCGCGAGGAGACCCAGTACTTC.

Only a few counts were recorded for this clone. The chain is built from TRBV29-1 and TRBJ2-2, with TRBD2 identical over 10 bases. The junction had 6 bases not matched to a gene; V was cut back by 5 bases and J by 6 bases. CDR3 size: 14 residues. Germline loops: CDR1 SQVTM, CDR2 ANQGSEA. Written as DNA, the CDR3 is TGCAGCGTTATAGCGGGGGGAACAGCCGGGGAGCTGTTTTTT. Encoded protein: CSVIAGGTAGELFF.

V gene TRBV6-1 combines with J gene TRBJ1-2, with 7 bases fitting TRBD1. There are 13 residues in the CDR3. J gave up 7 bases and V 8 bases, and 10 bases lay outside the gene matches. The germline V gene has CDR1 MNHNS and CDR2 SASEGT. CDR3 region: CASRYDRDGGYTF. The CDR3 DNA is TGTGCCAGCCGCTACGACAGGGACGGTGGCTACACCTTC.

This clone has only a few counts. The rearrangement links TRBV5-1 to TRBJ2-7, with 14 bases lining up with TRBD2. J lost 6 bases, V lost 4 bases, and 9 bases had no gene match. This CDR3 has 16 amino acids. Germline-derived CDR1 and CDR2 are SGHRS and YFSETQ. The CDR3 bases are TGCGCCAGCAGCCTCCAGACTAGCGGGGGGGTCGGCGAGCAGTACTTC. This codes for CASSLQTSGGVGEQYF.

Only a few counts were recorded for this clone. V gene TRBV7-9 combines with J gene TRBJ1-4; no definite D call. The V end was cut by 5 bases, the J end by 7 bases, with 23 bases between. The CDR3 consists of 17 residues. Germline CDR1 SEHNR, CDR2 FQNEAQ (reference sequence). The CDR3 loop is CASSPHLGGKEGEKLFF. DNA for the CDR3: TGTGCCAGCAGCCCACACCTCGGAGGGAAGGAGGGTGAAAAACTGTTTTTT. The full variable domain, in which reference TRBV7-9 and TRBJ1-4 provide the parts outside the CDR3, is DTGVSQNPRHKITKRGQNVTFRCDPISEHNRLYWYRQTLGQGPEFLTYFQNEAQLEKSRLLSDRFSAERPKGSFSTLEIQRTEQGDSAMYLCASSPHLGGKEGEKLFFGSGTQLSVL.

This clone occurred a few times. The chain recombines TRBV10-3 with TRBJ1-2, with no clear D. Germline V CDR1 and CDR2: ENHRY, SYGVKD. V was shortened by 4 bases and J by 6 bases, with 12 bases between the two germline ends. The CDR3 sequence is 13 residues long. DNA of the CDR3: TGTGCCATCAGTGTTAAGGCAGACAATGGCTACACCTTC. It codes for CAISVKADNGYTF.

The chain recombines TRBV5-1 with TRBJ1-1; D is possibly TRBD1 (5 bases). Trimming pared 5 bases from V and 2 bases from J, leaving 13 bases between. The CDR3 is made up of 14 amino acids. CDR1 SGHRS and CDR2 YFSETQ come from the germline V gene. The CDR3 loop is CASRRGGLNTEAFF. The CDR3 DNA sequence: TGCGCCAGCAGGCGGGGCGGACTAAACACTGAAGCTTTCTTT.

The chain is built from TRBV10-3 and TRBJ2-7, with 10 bases aligning to TRBD2. Trimming removed 10 bases from V and 5 bases from J; junction bases left unmatched: 11. Per the germline V gene, CDR1 is ENHRY and CDR2 is SYGVKD. This CDR3 spans 14 amino acids. The CDR3 is CATQRGGQGHEQYF. The CDR3 nucleotides are TGTGCCACCCAGCGGGGGGGCCAGGGCCACGAGCAGTACTTC.

This sequence joins TRBV10-2 and TRBJ2-5; D may be TRBD2 (6 bases). The ends were cut back, 7 bases at V and 4 bases at J, with 13 bases in the middle. The CDR3 extends over 13 amino acids. The germline V gene has CDR1 WSHSY and CDR2 SAAADI. CDR3 in DNA: TGCGCCAGCAACCCGCGGGGCGGAGAGACCCAGTACTTC. It yields the protein CASNPRGGETQYF.

This clone was seen only a few times. The chain recombines TRBV19 with TRBJ1-6; perhaps TRBD1 as D (6 bases). Per the germline V gene, CDR1 is LNHDA and CDR2 is SQIVND (reference sequence). The CDR3 has 15 residues. Trimming removed 5 bases at V and 3 bases at J, with 11 bases between. CDR3 region: CASSPGQSYNSPLHF. In DNA form, the CDR3 reads TGTGCCAGTAGTCCTGGACAGAGCTATAATTCACCCCTCCACTTT.

This chain joins TRBV30 and TRBJ1-4; TRBD1 agrees at 7 bases. Per germline, CDR1 GTSNPN and CDR2 SVGIG (reference sequence). Trimming removed 2 bases from V and 5 bases from J; junction bases left unmatched: 8. The CDR3 loop spans 15 amino acids. For the CDR3, the DNA is TGTGCCTGGAGTCTCAACACAGGGGAGAATGAAAAACTGTTTTTT. Protein product: CAWSLNTGENEKLFF.

The J gene is TRBJ2-2, the V gene TRBV28; D gene ambiguous. CDR1 is MDHEN and CDR2 is SYDVKM in the germline V gene. Trimming took off 6 bases at V and 0 bases at J, with 5 bases between the two ends. There are 13 residues in the CDR3. CDR3 sequence: CASSITNTGELFF. The DNA for the CDR3 is TGTGCCAGCAGCATCACGAACACCGGGGAGCTGTTTTTT.

This clone was counted between two and nine times. The V gene is TRBV10-1, the J gene TRBJ1-6, with D unresolved. Germline values: CDR1 WNHNN, CDR2 SYGVQD (reference sequence). This CDR3 region has 13 residues. V lost 2 bases and J lost 10, with 9 bases in between. The CDR3 spells CASSEEAGSPLHF. DNA of the CDR3: TGCGCCAGCAGTGAGGAGGCGGGATCACCCCTCCACTTT.

CDR3 sequence (DNA): TGCAGCGTTGAGATGGTTCAGTACGAGCAGTACTTC. Amino acid sequence: CSVEMVQYEQYF. The chain combines TRBV29-1 with TRBJ2-7; D remains unclear. The CDR3 loop spans 12 amino acids. Germline assignment: CDR1 SQVTM and CDR2 ANQGSEA. V was cut by 3 bases and J by 4 bases, with 10 bases left in between.

This rearrangement joins TRBV11-2 to TRBJ2-1; D is undetermined. The CDR3 loop spans 14 amino acids. Germline assignment: CDR1 SGHAT and CDR2 FQNNGV. With 0 bases removed from V and 12 bases from J, the gap between germline ends came to 15 bases. The CDR3 DNA sequence: TGTGCCAGCAGCTTAGAGCGCTCCCCTCGGTGGCAGTTCTTC. Protein: CASSLERSPRWQFF.

The chain combines TRBV14 with TRBJ2-1; D is undetermined. Germline V CDR1 and CDR2: SGHDN, FVKESK. Trimming cost V 1 base and J 5 bases, with 15 bases left between them. The CDR3 is 16 residues long. The CDR3 loop is CASSQGVRALDNEQFF. DNA for the CDR3: TGTGCCAGCAGCCAAGGGGTTAGAGCGTTAGACAATGAGCAGTTCTTC.

This clone showed up just a few times. The chain recombines TRBV30 with TRBJ2-3, with TRBD2 matching 7 bases. Germline loops: CDR1 GTSNPN, CDR2 SVGIG (reference sequence). Trimming cost V 1 base and J 11 bases; bases outside gene matches: 18. This CDR3 spans 16 amino acids. CDR3 DNA: TGTGCCTGGAGTGCCACCTCCGGCGGGAGCGGTCGTGGGCAGTATTTT. This gives the protein CAWSATSGGSGRGQYF.

There are a few counts of this clone. V gene TRBV2 combines with J gene TRBJ1-6; 8 positions agree with TRBD1. The CDR3 length is 15 residues. V shed 4 bases and J 6 bases; nucleotides not matched to a gene: 5. Germline V gene data show CDR1 as SNHLY and CDR2 as FYNNEI. The CDR3 coding sequence is TGTGCCAGCAGTGTAGCAGGGGGCGGTAATTCACCCCTCCACTTT. As protein: CASSVAGGGNSPLHF.

This clone has only a few counts. V and J are TRBV28 and TRBJ1-4; D remains ambiguous. The CDR3 is made up of 12 amino acids. Trimming removed 6 bases from V and 5 bases from J, with 7 bases in between. Germline V gene sequence: CDR1 MDHEN, CDR2 SYDVKM. CDR3 sequence reads: CASSDQNEKLFF. The CDR3 bases are TGTGCCAGCAGCGATCAGAATGAAAAACTGTTTTTT.

This clone was seen more than once but under ten times. The chain is built from TRBV10-3 and TRBJ2-2; TRBD2 agrees at 10 bases. CDR3 size: 16 residues. Germline V CDR1 and CDR2: ENHRY, SYGVKD. J gave up 2 bases and V 6 bases, and 6 bases lay outside the gene matches. CDR3 sequence reads: CAIRASGSSNTGELFF. The CDR3 DNA follows: TGTGCCATCAGAGCTAGCGGGAGTTCCAACACCGGGGAGCTGTTTTTT.

This clone has more than one count but fewer than ten. The chain recombines TRBV25-1 with TRBJ1-2, with a tentative D call TRBD1 (6 bases). Between the trimmed V and J ends, which lost 2 bases and 5 bases, there was a span of 9 bases. The germline V gene encodes CDR1 MGHDK and CDR2 SYGVNS. The CDR3 spans 13 residues. The CDR3, as DNA: TGTGCCAGCAGTGAACAGGGGCAGTATGGCTACACCTTC. As protein: CASSEQGQYGYTF.

The table lists this clone with a few counts. The rearrangement joins TRBV6-1 to TRBJ2-7, with 10 positions matching TRBD1. Germline V gene lookup returns CDR1 MNHNS and CDR2 SASEGT. CDR3 length: 16 amino acids. V was clipped by 2 bases and J by 6 bases; unmatched bases: 10. CDR3 DNA: TGTGCCAGCAGTGAACCTCTTGGGACAGGGGTCCGCGAGCAGTACTTC. Translation: CASSEPLGTGVREQYF.

The sample holds a few counts of this clone. The chain carries TRBV5-1 and TRBJ2-7; the D is unclear. V shed 0 bases and J shed 1 base, with 5 bases lying between them. CDR3 length: 13 residues. Germline loops: CDR1 SGHRS, CDR2 YFSETQ. This CDR3 is CASSLVASYEQYF. In DNA form, the CDR3 reads TGCGCCAGCAGCTTGGTGGCTTCCTACGAGCAGTACTTC.

The chain employs TRBV7-9 and TRBJ2-4; 9 bases are shared with TRBD1. The V segment lost 4 bases and the J segment 6 bases; nucleotides outside the gene matches: 4. This CDR3 has 14 residues. Germline CDR1 and CDR2: SEHNR and FQNEAQ (reference sequence). This CDR3 reads CASSSGTGTNIQYF. The CDR3 DNA follows: TGTGCCAGCAGCTCTGGGACAGGGACAAACATTCAGTACTTC.

This clone has only a few counts. The chain employs TRBV2 and TRBJ2-3; a possible D gene is TRBD1 (7 bases). The CDR3 has 14 residues. Trimming stripped 3 bases from V and 4 bases from J, with 11 bases between. Germline assignment: CDR1 SNHLY and CDR2 FYNNEI. The CDR3 here is CASSDQGEADTQYF. CDR3 nucleotide sequence: TGTGCCAGCAGTGATCAGGGGGAGGCAGATACGCAGTATTTT.

The chain couples TRBV28 to TRBJ2-7; 9 nucleotides match TRBD2. Germline V CDR1 and CDR2: MDHEN, SYDVKM. CDR3 length: 15 amino acids. The V gene end was trimmed by 6 bases and the J gene end by 4 bases; junction bases not matched to a gene: 10. Here the CDR3 reads CASRPETSGSYEQYF. CDR3 coding DNA: TGTGCCAGCAGACCCGAGACTAGCGGATCGTACGAGCAGTACTTC.

This clone was seen a handful of times. The CDR3 nucleotides are TGTGCCAGCAGGGGAACAGGGAACACTGAAGCTTTCTTT. Its protein product is CASRGTGNTEAFF. This rearrangement joins TRBV2 to TRBJ1-1, with D maybe TRBD1 (5 bases). Germline V gene lookup returns CDR1 SNHLY and CDR2 FYNNEI. V gave up 6 bases and J gave up 1 base, with 9 bases separating them. The CDR3 totals 13 residues.

This clone was counted only a few times. The chain is built from TRBV4-3 and TRBJ2-3, with D perhaps TRBD2 (5 bases). In germline, CDR1 is LGHNA, CDR2 YSLEER. The ends were cut back, 4 bases at V and 6 bases at J, with 14 bases in the middle. This CDR3 is 14 amino acids long. The CDR3 nucleotides read TGCGCCAGCAGCCTTAGTCGGGGTCGGGATACGCAGTATTTT. Encoded protein: CASSLSRGRDTQYF.

This clone was counted a few times. V usage is TRBV7-2 and J usage is TRBJ2-7, with unresolved D. The length of the CDR3 is 12 residues. Germline loops: CDR1 SGHTA, CDR2 FQGNSA. V was shortened by 1 base and J by 7 bases, with 8 bases between the two germline ends. CDR3 in DNA: TGTGCCAGCAGCTTAGTGACACAAGAGCAGTACTTC. Translation: CASSLVTQEQYF.

This clone was picked up a small number of times. V gene TRBV7-9 combines with J gene TRBJ1-2; TRBD1 matches 8 bases. Unmatched junction bases numbered 11, after V lost 5 bases and J lost 3 bases. CDR1 and CDR2 from the germline V gene are SEHNR and FQNEAQ (reference sequence). This CDR3 has 16 residues. DNA of the CDR3: TGTGCCAGCAGCGCCGACAGGGGACTACGGGACTATGGCTACACCTTC. It translates to CASSADRGLRDYGYTF.